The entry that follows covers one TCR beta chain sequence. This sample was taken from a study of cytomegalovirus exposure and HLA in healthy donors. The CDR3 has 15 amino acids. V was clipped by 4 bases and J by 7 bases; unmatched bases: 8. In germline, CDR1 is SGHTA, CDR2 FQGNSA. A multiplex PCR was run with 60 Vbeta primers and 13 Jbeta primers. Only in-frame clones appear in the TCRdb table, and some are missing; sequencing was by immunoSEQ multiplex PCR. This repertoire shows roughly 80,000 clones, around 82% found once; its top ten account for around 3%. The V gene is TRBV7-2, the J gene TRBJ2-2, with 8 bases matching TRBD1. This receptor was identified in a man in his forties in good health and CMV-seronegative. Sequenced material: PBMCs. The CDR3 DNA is TGTGCCAGCAGCTATCGACAGGGGTATAACGGGGAGCTGTTTTTT. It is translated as CASSYRQGYNGELFF. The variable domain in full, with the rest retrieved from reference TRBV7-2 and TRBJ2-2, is GAGVSQSPSNKVTEKGKDVELRCDPISGHTALYWYRQSLGQGLEFLIYFQGNSAPDKSGLPSDRFSAERTGGSVSTLTIQRTQQEDSAVYLCASSYRQGYNGELFFGEGSRLTVL.